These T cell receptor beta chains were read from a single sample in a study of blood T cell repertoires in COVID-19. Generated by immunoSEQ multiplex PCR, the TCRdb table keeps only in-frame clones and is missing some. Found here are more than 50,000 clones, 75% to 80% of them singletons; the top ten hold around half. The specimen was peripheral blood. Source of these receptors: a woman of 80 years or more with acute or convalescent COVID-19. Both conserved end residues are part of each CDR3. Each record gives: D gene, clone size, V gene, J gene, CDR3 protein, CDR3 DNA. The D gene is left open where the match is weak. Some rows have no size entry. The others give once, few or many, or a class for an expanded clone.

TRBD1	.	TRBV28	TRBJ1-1	CASLRRGLDTEAFF	TGTGCCAGCCTCCGCAGGGGGCTTGACACTGAAGCTTTCTTT
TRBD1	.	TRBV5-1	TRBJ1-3	CASSPDRLRGNTIYF	TGCGCCAGCAGCCCGGACAGGCTACGAGGAAACACCATATATTTT
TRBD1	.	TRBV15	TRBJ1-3	CATSRVSGGKNTIYF	TGTGCCACCAGCAGAGTGTCAGGGGGAAAAAACACCATATATTTT
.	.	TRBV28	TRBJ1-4	CASSLSIGVGEKLFF	TGTGCCAGCAGTTTATCAATCGGGGTTGGTGAAAAACTGTTTTTT
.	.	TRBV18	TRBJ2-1	CASSPQVGEDEQFF	TGTGCCAGCTCACCGCAGGTAGGGGAAGATGAGCAGTTCTTC
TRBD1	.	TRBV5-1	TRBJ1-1	CASSLNPGQGAEAFF	TGCGCCAGCAGCTTAAACCCGGGACAGGGAGCTGAAGCTTTCTTT
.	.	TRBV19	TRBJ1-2	CASSGPWGRFGGYTF	TGTGCCAGTAGTGGGCCGTGGGGCAGGTTCGGTGGCTACACCTTC
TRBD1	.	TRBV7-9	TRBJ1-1	CASSPGTGVRLSSEAFF	TGTGCCAGCAGCCCCGGGACAGGGGTACGGTTGAGCTCTGAAGCTTTCTTT
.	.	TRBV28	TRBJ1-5	CASSLLEAGFNSNQPQHF	TGTGCCAGCAGTTTATTAGAGGCAGGGTTTAACAGCAATCAGCCCCAGCATTTT
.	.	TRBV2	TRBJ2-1	CASSSGLLGVGEQFF	TGTGCCAGCAGCTCGGGACTCCTTGGGGTAGGTGAGCAGTTCTTC
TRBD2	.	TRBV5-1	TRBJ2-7	CASYSGTSGRAYEQYF	TGCGCCAGCTATAGCGGGACTAGCGGGAGAGCCTACGAGCAGTACTTC
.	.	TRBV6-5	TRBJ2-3	CASSYWGGSTDTQYF	TGTGCCAGCAGTTACTGGGGCGGCAGCACAGATACGCAGTATTTT
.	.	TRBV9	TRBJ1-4	CASSLDPGEEKLFF	TGTGCCAGCAGCCTAGACCCAGGGGAGGAAAAACTGTTTTTT
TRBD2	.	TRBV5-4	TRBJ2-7	CASNRGGSGYEQYF	TGTGCCAGCAACCGGGGGGGATCGGGCTACGAGCAGTACTTC
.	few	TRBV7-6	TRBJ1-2	CASSLGTRGSNYGYTF	TGTGCCAGCAGCTTAGGGACTAGGGGGTCCAACTATGGCTACACCTTC
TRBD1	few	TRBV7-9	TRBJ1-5	CASSPDRVHQPQHF	TGTGCCAGCAGCCCGGACAGGGTACATCAGCCCCAGCATTTT